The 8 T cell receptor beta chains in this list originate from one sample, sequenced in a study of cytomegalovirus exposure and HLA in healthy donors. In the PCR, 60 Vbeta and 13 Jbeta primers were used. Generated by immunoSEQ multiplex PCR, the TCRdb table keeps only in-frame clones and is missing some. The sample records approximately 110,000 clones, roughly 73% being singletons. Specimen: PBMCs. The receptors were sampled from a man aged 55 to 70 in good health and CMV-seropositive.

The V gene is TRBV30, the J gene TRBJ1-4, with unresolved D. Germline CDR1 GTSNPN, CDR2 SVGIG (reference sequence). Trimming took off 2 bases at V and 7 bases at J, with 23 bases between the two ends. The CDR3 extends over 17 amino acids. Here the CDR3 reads CAWSFKNGNTAGEKLFF. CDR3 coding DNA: TGTGCCTGGAGTTTCAAAAATGGTAACACGGCGGGTGAAAAACTGTTTTTT.

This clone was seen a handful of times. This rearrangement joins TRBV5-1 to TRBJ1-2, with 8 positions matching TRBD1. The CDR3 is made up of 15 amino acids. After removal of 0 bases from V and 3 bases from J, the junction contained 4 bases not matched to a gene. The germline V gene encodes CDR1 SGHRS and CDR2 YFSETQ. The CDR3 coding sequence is TGCGCCAGCAGCTTGGGGCAGGGGGCTTACTATGGCTACACCTTC. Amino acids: CASSLGQGAYYGYTF.

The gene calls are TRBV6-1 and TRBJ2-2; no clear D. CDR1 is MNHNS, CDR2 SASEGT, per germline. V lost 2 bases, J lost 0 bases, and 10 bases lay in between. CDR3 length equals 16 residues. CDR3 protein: CASSEHGGSNTGELFF. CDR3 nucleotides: TGTGCCAGCAGTGAACACGGCGGATCGAACACCGGGGAGCTGTTTTTT.

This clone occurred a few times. CDR3 sequence: CASSRGQGAGYTF. CDR3 DNA sequence: TGTGCCAGCTCACGAGGACAGGGTGCTGGCTACACCTTC. This chain uses TRBV18 with TRBJ1-2; 8 bases agree with TRBD1. J lost 7 bases, V lost 4 bases, and 5 bases had no gene match. The germline gives CDR1 KGHSH, CDR2 LQKENI. The CDR3 covers 13 residues.

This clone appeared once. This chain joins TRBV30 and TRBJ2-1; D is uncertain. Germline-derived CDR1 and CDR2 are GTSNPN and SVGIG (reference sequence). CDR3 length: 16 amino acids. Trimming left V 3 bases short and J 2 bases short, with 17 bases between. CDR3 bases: TGTGCCTGGAGAGCTACTGTATCTGCGGCCTACAATGAGCAGTTCTTC. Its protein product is CAWRATVSAAYNEQFF.

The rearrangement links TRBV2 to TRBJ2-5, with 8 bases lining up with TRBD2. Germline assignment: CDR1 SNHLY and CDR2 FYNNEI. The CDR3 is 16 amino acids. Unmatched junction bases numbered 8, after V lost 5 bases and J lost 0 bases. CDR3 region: CASSLQCGGNQETQYF. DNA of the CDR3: TGTGCCAGCAGTTTGCAGTGCGGGGGGAACCAAGAGACCCAGTACTTC.

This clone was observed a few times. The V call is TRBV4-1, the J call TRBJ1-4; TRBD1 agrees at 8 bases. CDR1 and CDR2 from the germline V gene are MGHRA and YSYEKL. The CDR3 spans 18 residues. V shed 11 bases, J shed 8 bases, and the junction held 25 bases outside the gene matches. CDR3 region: CARNRTAGGPTSPEKLFF. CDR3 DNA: TGCGCCCGAAATCGAACGGCAGGGGGCCCAACGTCCCCCGAAAAACTGTTTTTT.

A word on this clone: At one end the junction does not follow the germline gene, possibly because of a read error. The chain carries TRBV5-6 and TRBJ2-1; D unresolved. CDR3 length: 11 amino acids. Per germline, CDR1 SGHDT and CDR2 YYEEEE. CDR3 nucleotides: TGTGCCAGCAGGTACTACGATGAGCAGTTCTTC. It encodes CASRYYDEQFF.